This entry describes one T cell receptor (beta chain). Its antigen remains unknown. This specimen belongs to a study of radiotherapy plus CTLA-4 blockade in lung cancer. Study information: Of all patients, around 20% responded objectively and approximately 31% showed disease control. Regarding the study as a whole: The study found tumor-derived TCR clones expanded in blood after radiotherapy plus ipilimumab.

Germline trimming cut 3 bases from V and 3 bases from J; bases unmatched to any gene: 8. Per germline, CDR1 MDHEN and CDR2 SYDVKM. The CDR3 is 17 residues long. Libraries were prepared by immunoSEQ multiplex PCR; TCRdb keeps only in-frame clonotypes and omits some of them. The data contain around 38,000 clones, 80% to 90% of them seen just once; the ten biggest clones take up around a fifth. The specimen was peripheral blood, collected from a patient treated with radiotherapy plus ipilimumab. V gene TRBV28 combines with J gene TRBJ2-2, with 9 nucleotides matching TRBD2. The clonotype comes from a human donor with non-small cell lung cancer whose response to radiotherapy plus ipilimumab could not be evaluated. The CDR3 region is CASSFLSIAGDTGELFF. The DNA for the CDR3 is TGTGCCAGCAGTTTCCTGTCGATAGCGGGAGACACCGGGGAGCTGTTTTTT.